This paragraph reports one T cell receptor beta chain. V was trimmed by 1 base and J by 6 bases, leaving 33 bases between them. In germline, CDR1 is SGHTA, CDR2 FQGNSA. The CDR3 extends over 22 amino acids. The sample is drawn from a study of early T cells in non-severe SARS-CoV-2 infection. Study as a whole: It was bulk RNA from unsorted whole blood that was sequenced, and the chains were unpaired.

Unique molecular identifier tags were affixed to discrete cDNA molecules. MiXCR, run by TCRdb on the 5' RACE reads, gives a single entry per CDR3 protein. This table holds 50,000 to 70,000 distinct CDR3 sequences, about 8.9% found once. This chain connects TRBV7-2 to TRBJ2-2; D might be TRBD2 (5 bases). The sample was whole blood. This TCR derives from an adult who was a healthcare worker with PCR-confirmed SARS-CoV-2 infection or an uninfected control (not recorded which). CDR3 residues: CASSLGAGKAIFGFVKPGELFF. The CDR3 nucleotides read TGTGCCAGCAGCTTAGGGGCCGGGAAAGCCATTTTCGGGTTTGTAAAACCCGGGGAGCTGTTTTTT.